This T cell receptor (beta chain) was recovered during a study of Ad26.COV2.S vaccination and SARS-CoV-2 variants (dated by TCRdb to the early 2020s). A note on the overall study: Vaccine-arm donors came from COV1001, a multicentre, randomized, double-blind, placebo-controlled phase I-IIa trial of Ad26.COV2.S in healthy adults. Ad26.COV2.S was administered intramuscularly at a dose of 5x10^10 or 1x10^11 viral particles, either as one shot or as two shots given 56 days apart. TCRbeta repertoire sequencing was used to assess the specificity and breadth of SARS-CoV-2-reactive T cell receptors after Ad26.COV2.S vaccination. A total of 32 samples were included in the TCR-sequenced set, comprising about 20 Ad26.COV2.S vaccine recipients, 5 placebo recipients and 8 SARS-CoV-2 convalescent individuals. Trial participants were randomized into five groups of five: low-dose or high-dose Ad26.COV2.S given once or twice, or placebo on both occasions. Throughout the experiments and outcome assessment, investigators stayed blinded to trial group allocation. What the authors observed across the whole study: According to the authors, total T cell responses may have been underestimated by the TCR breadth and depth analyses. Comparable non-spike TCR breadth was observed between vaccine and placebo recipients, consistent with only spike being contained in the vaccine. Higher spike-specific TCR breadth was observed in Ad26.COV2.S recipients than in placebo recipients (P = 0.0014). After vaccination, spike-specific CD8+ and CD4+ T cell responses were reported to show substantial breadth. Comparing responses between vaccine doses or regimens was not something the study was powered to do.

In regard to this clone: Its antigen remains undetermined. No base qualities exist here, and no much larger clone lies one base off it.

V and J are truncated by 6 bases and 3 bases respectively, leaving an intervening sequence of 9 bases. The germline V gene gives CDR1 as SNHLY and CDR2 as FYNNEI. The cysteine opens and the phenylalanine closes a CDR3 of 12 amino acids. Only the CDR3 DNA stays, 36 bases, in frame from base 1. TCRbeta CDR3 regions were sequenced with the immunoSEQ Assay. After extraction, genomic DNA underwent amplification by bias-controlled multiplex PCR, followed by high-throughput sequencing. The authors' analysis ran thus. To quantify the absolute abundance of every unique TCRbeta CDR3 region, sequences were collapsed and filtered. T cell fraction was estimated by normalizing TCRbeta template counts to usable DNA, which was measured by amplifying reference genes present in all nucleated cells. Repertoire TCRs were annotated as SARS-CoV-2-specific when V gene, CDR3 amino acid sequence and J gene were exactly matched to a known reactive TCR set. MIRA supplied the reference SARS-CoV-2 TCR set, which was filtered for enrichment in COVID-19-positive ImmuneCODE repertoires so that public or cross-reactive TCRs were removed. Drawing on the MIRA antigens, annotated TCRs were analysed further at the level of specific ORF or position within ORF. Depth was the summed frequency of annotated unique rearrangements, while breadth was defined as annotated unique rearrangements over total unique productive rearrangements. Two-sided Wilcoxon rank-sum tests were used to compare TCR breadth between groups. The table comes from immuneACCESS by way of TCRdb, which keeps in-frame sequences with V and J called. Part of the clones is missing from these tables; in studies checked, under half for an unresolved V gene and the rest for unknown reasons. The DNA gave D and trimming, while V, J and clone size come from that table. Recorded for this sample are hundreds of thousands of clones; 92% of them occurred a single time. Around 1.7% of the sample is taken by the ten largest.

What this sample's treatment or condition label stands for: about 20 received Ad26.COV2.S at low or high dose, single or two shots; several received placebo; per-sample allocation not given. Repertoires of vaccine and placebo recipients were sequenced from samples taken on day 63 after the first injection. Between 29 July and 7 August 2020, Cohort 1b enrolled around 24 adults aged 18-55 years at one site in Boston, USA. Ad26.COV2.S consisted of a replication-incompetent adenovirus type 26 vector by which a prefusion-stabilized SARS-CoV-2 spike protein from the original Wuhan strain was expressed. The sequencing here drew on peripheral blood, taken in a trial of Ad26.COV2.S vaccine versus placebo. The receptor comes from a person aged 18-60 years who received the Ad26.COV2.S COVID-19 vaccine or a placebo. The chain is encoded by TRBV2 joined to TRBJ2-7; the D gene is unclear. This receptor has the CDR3 CASRGLYYEQYF. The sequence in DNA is TGTGCCAGCAGGGGTCTGTACTACGAGCAGTACTTC. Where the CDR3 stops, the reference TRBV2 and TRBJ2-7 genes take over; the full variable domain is EPEVTQTPSHQVTQMGQEVILRCVPISNHLYFYWYRQILGQKVEFLVSFYNNEISEKSEIFDDQFSVERPDGSNFTLKIRSTKLEDSAMYFCASRGLYYEQYFGPGTRLTVT.